This passage covers 30 T cell receptor beta chains from one sample sequenced in a study of circulating CD8 cells and anti-PD-1 response in melanoma. Live CD3+CD8+TCRalphabeta+ cells were sorted into four subsets by PD-1 and/or TIGIT. The QIAseq Immune Repertoire TCR panel built the libraries from roughly 15 ng of total RNA. TCRdb used MiXCR to reprocess the reads, holding one entry per CDR3 protein. The sample has about 710 distinct CDR3 sequences, around 5.6% seen once. The specimen comprised CD8+ T cells from PBMCs, sampled at baseline or after one month of anti-PD-1 therapy (not recorded which). All receptors come from a human donor with melanoma.

This clonotype is deemed large. J is TRBJ2-3 and V is TRBV11-2; 8 bases agree with TRBD2. CDR1 SGHAT and CDR2 FQNNGV come from the germline V gene. CDR3 length: 15 amino acids. V lost 0 bases, J lost 5 bases, and 4 bases stayed unmatched. The CDR3 sequence is CASSLDGRAGDTQYF. The CDR3 DNA reads TGTGCCAGCAGCTTAGACGGGAGGGCCGGAGATACGCAGTATTTT. Full variable domain (outside the CDR3, taken from reference TRBV11-2 and TRBJ2-3): EAGVAQSPRYKIIEKRQSVAFWCNPISGHATLYWYQQILGQGPKLLIQFQNNGVVDDSQLPKDRFSAERLKGVDSTLKIQPAKLEDSAVYLCASSLDGRAGDTQYFGPGTRLTVL.

Judged by abundance, this clonotype is medium-sized. The chain couples TRBV20-1 to TRBJ2-6; D is unclear. The germline gives CDR1 DFQATT, CDR2 SNEGSKA (reference sequence). The V end was cut by 0 bases, the J end by 4 bases, with 13 bases between. The CDR3 contains 16 residues. The CDR3 loop is CSARDPARLGANVLTF. The CDR3 DNA reads TGCAGTGCTAGAGACCCAGCCCGCTTGGGGGCCAACGTCCTGACTTTC.

On this clonotype: Just one base apart from a much larger clone, this may be a read error. The V call is TRBV5-1, the J call TRBJ2-7; D perhaps matches TRBD1 (6 bases). CDR1 and CDR2 from the germline V gene are SGHRS and YFSETQ. The CDR3 consists of 12 residues. This chain's CDR3 is CASSSGAYERYF. CDR3 bases: TGCGCCAGCAGCTCAGGGGCCTACGAGCGGTACTTC.

Sample share makes this clonotype large. This rearrangement joins TRBV11-2 to TRBJ2-3; possible D gene TRBD2, 6 bases. The CDR3 contains 16 residues. Germline-derived CDR1 and CDR2 are SGHAT and FQNNGV. V was cut by 1 base and J by 2 bases, with 13 bases left in between. The CDR3 is CASSLVTGDYTDTQYF. CDR3 nucleotides: TGTGCCAGCAGCTTAGTAACGGGAGACTACACAGATACGCAGTATTTT.

This clonotype is large. J is TRBJ1-1 and V is TRBV2; tentative D call: TRBD1 (6 bases). V was pared by 7 bases and J by 6 bases, with 12 bases between. Germline-derived CDR1 and CDR2 are SNHLY and FYNNEI. The CDR3 runs to 12 residues. The DNA for the CDR3 is TGTGCCAGCACTGACAGGTTCCCTGAAGCTTTCTTT. Translated: CASTDRFPEAFF.

This clonotype is termed large. The chain has TRBV19 and TRBJ2-1; the D gene could be TRBD1 or TRBD2 (5 bases each). This CDR3 spans 12 amino acids. Trimming took off 7 bases at V and 10 bases at J, with 14 bases between the two ends. CDR1 and CDR2 (germline): LNHDA, SQIVND (reference sequence). The CDR3 region is CASKGTPTEQFF. DNA for the CDR3: TGTGCCAGTAAGGGGACCCCCACAGAGCAGTTCTTC.

By proportion, this clonotype is large (0.1 to 1%). V usage is TRBV27 and J usage is TRBJ1-2; D unclear. The CDR3 runs to 13 residues. The germline V and J ends were trimmed by 0 bases and 4 bases, with 6 bases remaining between them. Per the germline V gene, CDR1 is MNHEY and CDR2 is SMNVEV (reference sequence). The chain's CDR3 is CASSLSGRYGYTF. The CDR3, as DNA: TGTGCCAGCAGTTTATCCGGACGCTATGGCTACACCTTC.

Note on this clonotype: It may be a read error: a sequence one base away is much more abundant. This chain connects TRBV5-6 to TRBJ2-5; possible D gene TRBD2, 5 bases. The length of the CDR3 is 13 residues. Germline CDR1 is SGHDT and CDR2 is YYEEEE. CDR3 sequence: CTSSLGSVETQYF. CDR3 in DNA: TGTACCAGCAGCTTGGGTAGCGTGGAGACCCAGTACTTC.

This clonotype is medium-sized in the sample. J is TRBJ2-7 and V is TRBV29-1; 9 bases are a match to TRBD2. Germline loops: CDR1 SQVTM, CDR2 ANQGSEA. The V segment lost 6 bases and the J segment 4 bases; nucleotides outside the gene matches: 4. The CDR3 runs to 12 residues. This CDR3 is CSVVAGDYEQYF. In DNA form, the CDR3 reads TGCAGCGTCGTAGCGGGAGATTACGAGCAGTACTTC.

In the case of this clonotype: This is likely a read error, given that the CDR3 carries no conserved phenylalanine or tryptophan at its end. The gene calls are TRBV7-9 and TRBJ2-7; D tentatively fits TRBD1 or TRBD2 (6 bases each). V gave up 5 bases and J gave up 5 bases, with 13 bases separating them. The germline gives CDR1 SEHNR, CDR2 FQNEAQ (reference sequence). The CDR3 length is 13 residues. The CDR3 loop reads CASSLPGGDEQYS. DNA of the CDR3: TGTGCCAGCAGCCTCCCCGGGGGCGACGAGCAGTACTCC.

By sample fraction, this clonotype is large. The CDR3: CATSDLPYTGELFF. For the CDR3, the DNA is TGTGCCACCAGTGATTTGCCTTACACCGGGGAGCTGTTTTTT. The J gene is TRBJ2-2, the V gene TRBV24-1; D unclear. The CDR3 is made up of 14 amino acids. Trimming shortened V by 0 bases and J by 3 bases, and 4 bases separated the two germline ends. CDR1 is KGHDR, CDR2 SFDVKD, per germline.

In its sample, this clonotype ranks as large (0.1 to 1%). The rearrangement links TRBV4-1 to TRBJ1-1, with 10 bases identical to TRBD1. V dropped 4 bases and J dropped 5; count of bases not matched to a gene: 10. CDR1 is MGHRA and CDR2 is YSYEKL in the germline V gene. The CDR3 contains 16 residues. The chain's CDR3 is CASSPRDRGPGTEAFF. DNA for the CDR3: TGCGCCAGCAGCCCCCGGGACAGGGGACCGGGGACTGAAGCTTTCTTT.

By share, this clonotype counts as medium-sized (0.01 to 0.1%). The chain joins TRBV12-3 or TRBV12-4 to TRBJ1-4; weak D call: TRBD1 (5 bases). Trimming removed 8 bases from V and 7 bases from J, with 14 bases in between. The CDR3 runs 13 residues. In nucleotides, the CDR3 is TGTGCCAGCGCGACAGTTCGGGGTGAAAAACTGTTTTTT. Its protein product is CASATVRGEKLFF.

There are a few counts of this clonotype. V and J are TRBV14 and TRBJ2-7; possible D gene TRBD2, 6 bases. This CDR3 has 14 amino acids. Germline assignment: CDR1 SGHDN and CDR2 FVKESK. The V end lost 4 bases, the J end lost 2 bases, and 12 bases lay between the germline ends. The DNA of the CDR3 is TGTGCCAGCAGCCCCGGAGGGATCCCCTACGAGCAGTACTTC. Amino acid sequence: CASSPGGIPYEQYF.

This clonotype ranks as large. The J gene is TRBJ2-7, the V gene TRBV27; D possibly uses TRBD1 or TRBD2 (5 bases each). Germline assignment: CDR1 MNHEY and CDR2 SMNVEV (reference sequence). This CDR3 is 12 amino acids long. Trimming shortened V by 5 bases and J by 3 bases, and 8 bases separated the two germline ends. As DNA, the CDR3 is TGTGCCAGCAGTCGGGACGGCTACGAGCAGTACTTC. It is translated as CASSRDGYEQYF.

This clonotype was seen a handful of times. Just one base apart from a much larger clone, this may be a read error. The CDR3 carries no conserved terminal phenylalanine or tryptophan, so it likely arises from a read error. The chain joins TRBV2 to TRBJ2-7, with D unresolved. The CDR3 is 14 amino acids. CDR1 SNHLY and CDR2 FYNNEI come from the germline V gene. V lost 4 bases, J lost 4 bases, and 14 bases lay in between. CDR3 DNA: TGTGCCAGCAGTGTTCGAGACAAGCTTTACGAGCAGTACTCC. Protein sequence: CASSVRDKLYEQYS.

In this sample, this clonotype is medium-sized. The gene calls are TRBV27 and TRBJ1-6, with TRBD1 matching 7 bases. Per germline, CDR1 MNHEY and CDR2 SMNVEV (reference sequence). CDR3 length equals 15 residues. V shed 5 bases, J shed 12 bases, and the junction held 13 bases outside the gene matches. The CDR3 loop reads CASSVESQGYLPLHF. The CDR3 bases are TGTGCCAGCAGTGTCGAGTCACAGGGGTATCTACCCCTCCACTTT.

The gene calls are TRBV29-1 and TRBJ1-2, with D tentatively TRBD1 (5 bases). The V gene lost 7 bases and the J gene lost 6 bases, with 12 bases spanning the gap. In germline, CDR1 is SQVTM, CDR2 ANQGSEA. This CDR3 has 11 amino acids. CDR3 nucleotide sequence: TGCAGCGGGGGGACTATGAATGGCTACACCTTC. Translated, it gives CSGGTMNGYTF.

This clonotype is classed as large. This rearrangement joins TRBV27 to TRBJ1-2, with 7 bases lining up with TRBD1. With 3 bases clipped from V and 4 bases from J, the junction kept 5 bases outside the gene matches. Germline CDR1 and CDR2: MNHEY and SMNVEV (reference sequence). This CDR3 is 14 amino acids long. CDR3 amino acids: CASSFSTGSYGYTF. The CDR3 DNA is TGTGCCAGCAGTTTCTCGACAGGGAGCTATGGCTACACCTTC.

Sample share makes this clonotype large. The V call is TRBV3-1, the J call TRBJ2-7, with D perhaps matching TRBD1 (5 bases). The CDR3 length is 13 residues. From germline, CDR1 is LGHDT and CDR2 YNNKEL (reference sequence). V was trimmed by 2 bases and J by 7 bases, leaving 12 bases between them. The DNA for the CDR3 is TGTGCCAGCAGCCAACAAGACAGTCGGGAGCAGTACTTC. It encodes CASSQQDSREQYF.

Comments on this clonotype: One base away lies a much larger clone, so this may be a sequencing read error. V is TRBV29-1 and J is TRBJ2-3; D is unclear. The germline V gene encodes CDR1 SQVTM and CDR2 ANQGSEA. This CDR3 has 10 amino acids. CDR3 coding DNA: TGCAGCGTTCGAGAAGATACGCAGTGTTTT. Its protein product is CSVREDTQCF.

This clonotype was detected a few times. The gene calls are TRBV5-4 and TRBJ2-7; D remains unclear. Per germline, CDR1 SGHNT and CDR2 YYREEE (reference sequence). V shed 2 bases and J shed 0 bases, with 6 bases lying between them. The CDR3 is 13 residues long. The CDR3 DNA reads TGTGCCAGCAGCTTTACTAACTCCTACGAGCAGTACTTC. It codes for CASSFTNSYEQYF.

By sample fraction, this clonotype is large (0.1 to 1%). V and J are TRBV24-1 and TRBJ1-2, with D possibly TRBD1 on 5 matching bases. Per germline, CDR1 KGHDR and CDR2 SFDVKD. V lost 4 bases and J lost 1, with 9 bases in between. CDR3 size: 14 residues. Here the CDR3 reads CATSEDGGNYGYTF. The CDR3 nucleotides read TGTGCCACCAGTGAGGATGGGGGTAACTATGGCTACACCTTC.

The chain has TRBV7-8 and TRBJ2-5; 12 bases are shared with TRBD1. J lost 3 bases, V lost 5 bases, and 4 bases had no gene match. This CDR3 is built from 15 residues. Germline CDR1 is SGHVS and CDR2 is FQNEAQ. CDR3 loop: CASSPGQGAKETQYF. The CDR3 bases are TGTGCCAGCAGCCCGGGACAGGGGGCGAAAGAGACCCAGTACTTC.

This clonotype counts as large. As DNA, the CDR3 is TGTGCCAGCAGTGAAAGTACGAGGTACACCGGGGAGCTGTTTTTT. Its translation: CASSESTRYTGELFF. V is TRBV25-1 and J is TRBJ2-2; no clear D. The CDR3 runs to 15 residues. V was pared by 2 bases and J by 3 bases, with 10 bases between. Per germline, CDR1 MGHDK and CDR2 SYGVNS.

This clonotype qualifies as large. The chain links TRBV27 to TRBJ2-7; 9 bases are a match to TRBD1. J lost 2 bases, V lost 11 bases, and 13 bases had no gene match. This CDR3 region has 15 residues. Germline V CDR1 and CDR2: MNHEY, SMNVEV (reference sequence). In DNA, the CDR3 is TGTGCCTCCTCCCAGGGTACAGGGGGCCCCTACGAGCAGTACTTC. Translation gives CASSQGTGGPYEQYF.

This clonotype occurred a few times. Germline and junction disagree at one end, which may indicate a read error. V is TRBV19 and J is TRBJ2-1; D may match TRBD1 or TRBD2 (5 bases each). The CDR3 has 12 residues. Per the germline V gene, CDR1 is LNHDA and CDR2 is SQIVND (reference sequence). CDR3 coding DNA: TGTGCCAGTAAGGGGACCCCCACAGAGCAGTGCTTC. This gives the protein CASKGTPTEQCF.

By sample share, this clonotype is large. The chain carries TRBV7-2 and TRBJ2-6, with D uncertain. V gave up 3 bases and J gave up 2 bases, with 8 bases separating them. The CDR3 is made up of 15 amino acids. CDR1 SGHTA and CDR2 FQGNSA come from the germline V gene. The CDR3 coding sequence is TGTGCCAGCAGCTTGCCAGAAGCTGGGGCCAACGTCCTGACTTTC. This gives the protein CASSLPEAGANVLTF.

The rearrangement joins TRBV6-6 to TRBJ1-1, with a possible D match to TRBD1 (6 bases). There are 15 residues in the CDR3. Germline CDR1 reads MNHNY; CDR2 reads SVGAGI (reference sequence). With 5 bases removed from V and 3 bases from J, the gap between germline ends came to 16 bases. As DNA, the CDR3 is TGTGCCAGCAGTACGGTACAGGGCGGTGACACTGAAGCTTTCTTT. It translates to CASSTVQGGDTEAFF.

This clonotype is labeled large. V is TRBV19 and J is TRBJ2-7, with D possibly being TRBD2 (6 bases). Trimming shortened V by 7 bases and J by 7 bases, and 17 bases separated the two germline ends. This CDR3 region has 13 residues. Germline values: CDR1 LNHDA, CDR2 SQIVND (reference sequence). Written as DNA, the CDR3 is TGTGCCAGTAATTACCCCCCTGGGGGGGAGCAGTACTTC. Translated: CASNYPPGGEQYF.